This T cell receptor beta chain was captured in a study of patients and donors after allogeneic stem cell transplantation. This CDR3 comprises 15 residues. V gave up 0 bases and J gave up 6 bases, with 12 bases separating them. The germline CDR1 and CDR2 sequences are LNHNV and YYDKDF (reference sequence). At least ten counts were recorded for this clonotype. Using its own MiXCR run on the RT-PCR reads, TCRdb lists one record per CDR3 protein. The sample has 28,000 or so distinct CDR3 sequences, about 6.5% seen once. The sample comprised blood, either unsorted or a sorted T cell fraction (not recorded which). The chain carries TRBV15 and TRBJ2-1; either TRBD1 or TRBD2 may fit D (6 bases each). The TCR sequence derives from a human donor who was either an allogeneic HSCT recipient or a stem cell or donor lymphocyte infusion donor (not recorded which). It is not recorded whose cells these are; they may come from a transplant donor. CDR3 sequence reads: CATSRDRGTFNEQFF. The CDR3 DNA reads as TGTGCCACCAGCAGAGATCGCGGGACATTCAATGAGCAGTTCTTC.